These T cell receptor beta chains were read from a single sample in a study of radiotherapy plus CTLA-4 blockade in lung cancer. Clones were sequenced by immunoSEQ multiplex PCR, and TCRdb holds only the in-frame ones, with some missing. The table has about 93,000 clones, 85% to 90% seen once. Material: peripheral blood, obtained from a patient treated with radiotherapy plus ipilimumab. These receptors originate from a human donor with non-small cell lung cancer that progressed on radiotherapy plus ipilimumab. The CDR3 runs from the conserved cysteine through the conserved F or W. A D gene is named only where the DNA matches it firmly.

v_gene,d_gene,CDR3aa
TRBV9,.,CASTLTGGTAATGELFF
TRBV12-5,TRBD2,CASGPGLAGQETQYF
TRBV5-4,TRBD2,CASSFGGTSSSYEQYF
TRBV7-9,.,CASSPDTEAFF
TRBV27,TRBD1,CASSPTGAHNQPQHF
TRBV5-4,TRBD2,CASNIAGGTGELFF
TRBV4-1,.,CASSLRAGLSTYEQYF
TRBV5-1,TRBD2,CASSSGLAGGGLTDTQYF
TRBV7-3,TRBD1,CASRGSETGRNEQFF
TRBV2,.,CASSELLSLDTDTQYF
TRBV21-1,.,CASSKVGGRHTEAFF
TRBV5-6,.,CASSLGPSPDTEAFF
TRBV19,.,CASTQNTQNYGYTF
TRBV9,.,CASSASGSGNTIYF
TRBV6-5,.,CASNPKTWIHGYTF
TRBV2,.,CASNLVEGGLNEKLFF
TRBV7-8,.,CASSLEGGSNQPQHF
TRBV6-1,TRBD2,CASSGKLAGGRPRYNEQFF
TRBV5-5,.,CASSLKDGTYEQYF
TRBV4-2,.,CASSPRFGGNTEAFF